These 16 T cell receptor beta chains originate from one sample sequenced in a study of blood T cell repertoires in COVID-19. Data came from immunoSEQ multiplex PCR; TCRdb stores just in-frame clones and leaves some out. The data show roughly 190,000 clones, with roughly nine tenths seen just once and 1.1% held by the top ten. Sequencing used peripheral blood. These receptors originate from a man aged 25-40 years with acute or convalescent COVID-19.

The chain links TRBV27 to TRBJ2-7; TRBD1 matches 7 bases. The CDR3 extends over 15 amino acids. With V trimmed by 3 bases and J by 4 bases, 9 bases remained unmatched. Germline loops: CDR1 MNHEY, CDR2 SMNVEV (reference sequence). CDR3 region: CASSLMGQRVYEQYF. CDR3 in DNA: TGTGCCAGCAGTTTGATGGGACAGAGAGTTTACGAGCAGTACTTC.

The chain couples TRBV27 to TRBJ1-6; the match to TRBD1 covers 9 bases. V lost 5 bases and J lost 14; bases outside the gene matches: 16. The germline CDR1 and CDR2 sequences are MNHEY and SMNVEV (reference sequence). The CDR3 contains 16 residues. CDR3: CASSPWTGVGGLSLHF. Written as DNA, the CDR3 is TGTGCCAGCAGTCCCTGGACAGGGGTGGGGGGTTTATCCCTCCACTTT.

The chain combines TRBV27 with TRBJ2-2, with TRBD1 identical over 7 bases. With 7 bases clipped from V and 5 bases from J, the junction kept 10 bases outside the gene matches. In germline, CDR1 is MNHEY, CDR2 SMNVEV (reference sequence). The length of the CDR3 is 15 residues. This chain's CDR3 is CASKRIEGATGELFF. The CDR3 coding sequence is TGTGCCAGCAAGAGAATAGAGGGGGCAACCGGGGAGCTGTTTTTT.

The CDR3 is CASSAGVVNTGELFF. The CDR3 nucleotides read TGTGCCAGCAGCGCGGGGGTCGTCAACACCGGGGAGCTGTTTTTT. The rearrangement uses TRBV9 and TRBJ2-2; tentatively, D is TRBD2 (6 bases). Trimming removed 3 bases from V and 2 bases from J, with 11 bases in between. This CDR3 has 15 residues. Germline V gene sequence: CDR1 SGDLS, CDR2 YYNGEE. The full variable domain, completed using reference TRBV9 and TRBJ2-2, is DSGVTQTPKHLITATGQRVTLRCSPRSGDLSVYWYQQSLDQGLQFLIQYYNGEERAKGNILERFSAQQFPDLHSELNLSSLELGDSALYFCASSAGVVNTGELFFGEGSRLTVL.

Comments on this clone: At one end, the junction sequence differs from germline, possibly due to a read error. The chain has TRBV5-1 and TRBJ1-2; D not resolved. Per germline, CDR1 SGHRS and CDR2 YFSETQ. This CDR3 is 13 amino acids long. The CDR3 is CASSNAPDYGYTF. CDR3 sequence (DNA): TGCGCCAGCAGTAATGCCCCCGACTACGGCTACACCTTC.

V is TRBV28 and J is TRBJ1-3; D unresolved. Trimming stripped 7 bases from V and 0 bases from J, with 10 bases between. CDR1 and CDR2 (germline): MDHEN, SYDVKM. The CDR3 has 14 amino acids. The CDR3, as DNA: TGTGCCAGCACCCCTTGGAGCTCTGGAAACACCATATATTTT. Its protein product is CASTPWSSGNTIYF.

This clone was found a few times. The chain joins TRBV6-5 to TRBJ2-1; TRBD2 is a possible D gene (6 bases). CDR1 is MNHEY, CDR2 SVGAGI, per germline. Deletions cut 7 bases from V and 0 bases from J, with 13 bases between. The CDR3 is made up of 15 amino acids. The CDR3 reads CASTVGSGSYNEQFF. The CDR3, as DNA: TGTGCCAGCACGGTGGGTAGCGGCTCCTACAATGAGCAGTTCTTC.

V gene TRBV7-9 combines with J gene TRBJ1-4, with 7 bases matching TRBD1. V shed 2 bases, J shed 7 bases, and the junction held 4 bases outside the gene matches. Germline V gene lookup returns CDR1 SEHNR and CDR2 FQNEAQ (reference sequence). The CDR3 sequence is 14 residues long. The DNA of the CDR3 is TGTGCCAGCAGCTTAACAGGGGTTATTGAAAAACTGTTTTTT. It codes for CASSLTGVIEKLFF.

The V call is TRBV5-8, the J call TRBJ2-7; maybe TRBD1 (5 bases). CDR1 SGHTS and CDR2 YDEGEE come from the germline V gene. Trimming cost V 4 bases and J 4 bases, with 24 bases left between them. The CDR3 loop spans 17 amino acids. The CDR3, as DNA: TGTGCCAGCAGCCGTCCCGGGCAGGGTAATACCTGGTACGAGCAGTACTTC. This encodes CASSRPGQGNTWYEQYF.

This chain joins TRBV5-1 and TRBJ2-2; the match to TRBD2 covers 9 bases. The CDR3 extends over 16 amino acids. In germline, CDR1 is SGHRS, CDR2 YFSETQ. Trimming at V came to 3 bases and at J to 3 bases, leaving 6 bases not matched to a gene. As DNA, the CDR3 is TGCGCCAGCAGCTCCTTAGCGGGGGTGGACACCGGGGAGCTGTTTTTT. It codes for CASSSLAGVDTGELFF.

The chain carries TRBV3-1 (or the pseudogene TRBV3-2) and TRBJ2-1, with D possibly being TRBD2 (6 bases). Germline lookup yields CDR1 LGHDT and CDR2 YNNKEL (reference sequence). The CDR3 is 16 amino acids. Trimming cost V 1 base and J 0 bases, with 10 bases left between them. As DNA, the CDR3 is TGTGCCAGCAGCCAAGTCCTAGCGAACTCCTACAATGAGCAGTTCTTC. It specifies CASSQVLANSYNEQFF.

The chain couples TRBV6-5 to TRBJ1-3; D unclear. Germline V gene lookup returns CDR1 MNHEY and CDR2 SVGAGI. This CDR3 comprises 14 residues. V lost 6 bases and J 0 bases, leaving 9 bases between the germline ends. In DNA, the CDR3 is TGTGCCAGCAGCGGAGGGAGCTCTGGAAACACCATATATTTT. Protein: CASSGGSSGNTIYF.

The V call is TRBV5-1, the J call TRBJ1-1, with D tentatively TRBD1 (5 bases). This CDR3 spans 15 amino acids. Germline values: CDR1 SGHRS, CDR2 YFSETQ. V lost 4 bases, J lost 1 base, and 14 bases lay in between. CDR3: CASSGGASKNTEAFF. The CDR3 DNA follows: TGCGCCAGCAGCGGAGGGGCCTCCAAGAACACTGAAGCTTTCTTT. The full variable domain, with the rest looked up from reference TRBV5-1 and TRBJ1-1, is KAGVTQTPRYLIKTRGQQVTLSCSPISGHRSVSWYQQTPGQGLQFLFEYFSETQRNKGNFPGRFSGRQFSNSRSEMNVSTLELGDSALYLCASSGGASKNTEAFFGQGTRLTVV.

This chain joins TRBV3-1 (or the pseudogene TRBV3-2) and TRBJ2-7, with TRBD2 matching 10 bases. CDR3 size: 14 residues. Germline trimming cut 0 bases from V and 7 bases from J; bases unmatched to any gene: 3. Germline CDR1 is LGHDT and CDR2 is YNNKEL (reference sequence). CDR3 residues: CASSQESGRGEQYF. The CDR3 DNA sequence: TGTGCCAGCAGCCAAGAGAGCGGGAGGGGAGAGCAGTACTTC.

The chain joins TRBV6-5 to TRBJ1-2; TRBD1 is a possible D gene (5 bases). The CDR3 runs to 14 residues. V was shortened by 6 bases and J by 2 bases, with 13 bases between the two germline ends. Per the germline V gene, CDR1 is MNHEY and CDR2 is SVGAGI. The DNA of the CDR3 is TGTGCCAGCAGAAACTCAGGGCGCAACTATGGCTACACCTTC. This translates into CASRNSGRNYGYTF.

The chain uses TRBV5-1 and TRBJ2-7, with no clear D. The V gene's germline CDR1 is SGHRS and CDR2 YFSETQ. The CDR3 runs to 14 residues. V was trimmed by 4 bases and J by 3 bases, leaving 14 bases between them. The CDR3 protein is CASSEATRGYEQYF. The CDR3 DNA follows: TGCGCCAGCAGCGAGGCCACGCGCGGCTACGAGCAGTACTTC. The variable domain in full, with the rest retrieved from reference TRBV5-1 and TRBJ2-7, is KAGVTQTPRYLIKTRGQQVTLSCSPISGHRSVSWYQQTPGQGLQFLFEYFSETQRNKGNFPGRFSGRQFSNSRSEMNVSTLELGDSALYLCASSEATRGYEQYFGPGTRLTVT.